The T cell receptor beta chain under discussion was sequenced for a study of T cell responses to AZD1222 COVID-19 vaccine. Germline V gene lookup returns CDR1 SEHNR and CDR2 FQNEAQ (reference sequence). With 4 bases removed from V and 7 bases from J, the gap between germline ends came to 19 bases. The CDR3 runs 15 residues. Study-wide results and caveats: CD4 TCRs linked to vaccination spanned spike, dominating at 160-218 and 743-854.

Assay: immunoSEQ multiplex PCR; the TCRdb copy retains only in-frame clones and omits some. The sample lists 180,000 or so clones, around 93% occurring once. Remarks on this clone: Its specificity is not known.

This receptor was obtained from an adult who received the AZD1222 COVID-19 vaccine. The specimen was peripheral blood, collected 28 days after the second AZD1222 dose. The chain combines TRBV7-9 with TRBJ1-2; a weak D match, TRBD1 (5 bases). CDR3 in DNA: TGTGCCAGCAGCTCCCGCGGGGATGGGGCAGGTGGCTACACCTTC. This translates into CASSSRGDGAGGYTF.